Described below is a single T cell receptor (beta chain) sequence and its context. No antigen is known for it. This entry belongs to a study of cytomegalovirus exposure and HLA in healthy donors. Whole-study results and caveats: Published work reported that the classifier diagnosed cytomegalovirus status with high specificity and sensitivity. Rare TCR sequences dominated, though some public TCRs recurred in many donors. There were 150 to 200 TCR beta chains listed as cytomegalovirus-associated.

Primers for the PCR totalled 60 Vbeta and 13 Jbeta. Clones were sequenced by immunoSEQ multiplex PCR, and TCRdb holds only the in-frame ones, with some missing. The table shows 100,000 or so clones, with just over 75% occurring only once. Losses at the gene ends were 6 bases for V and 0 bases for J; bases not matched to a gene: 4. Germline CDR1 is MNHNS and CDR2 is SASEGT. The CDR3 extends over 14 amino acids. Sequenced material: PBMCs. The TCR was taken from a man aged 40-55 years in good health and CMV-seropositive. This chain joins TRBV6-1 and TRBJ1-1; 7 bases align to TRBD1. In DNA, the CDR3 is TGTGCCAGCAGGACCGACAGGGTGAACACTGAAGCTTTCTTT. Encoded protein: CASRTDRVNTEAFF.